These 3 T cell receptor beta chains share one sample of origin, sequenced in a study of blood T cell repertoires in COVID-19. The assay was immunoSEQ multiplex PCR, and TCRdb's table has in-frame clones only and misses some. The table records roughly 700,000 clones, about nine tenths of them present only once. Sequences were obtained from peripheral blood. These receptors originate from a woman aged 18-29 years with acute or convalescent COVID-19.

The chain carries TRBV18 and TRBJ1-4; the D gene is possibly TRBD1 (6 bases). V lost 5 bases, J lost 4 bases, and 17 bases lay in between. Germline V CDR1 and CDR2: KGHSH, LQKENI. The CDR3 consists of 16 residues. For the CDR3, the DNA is TGTGCCAGCTCAACAAGGCCAGGACAGAGTAATGAAAAACTGTTTTTT. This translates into CASSTRPGQSNEKLFF.

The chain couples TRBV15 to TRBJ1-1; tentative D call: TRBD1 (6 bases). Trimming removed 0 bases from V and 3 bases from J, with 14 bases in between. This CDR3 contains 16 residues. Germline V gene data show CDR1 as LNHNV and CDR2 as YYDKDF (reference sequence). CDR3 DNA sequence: TGTGCCACCAGCAGAGATTTCGGGGGGCTGTACACTGAAGCTTTCTTT. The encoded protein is CATSRDFGGLYTEAFF. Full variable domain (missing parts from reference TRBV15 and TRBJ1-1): DAMVIQNPRYQVTQFGKPVTLSCSQTLNHNVMYWYQQKSSQAPKLLFHYYDKDFNNEADTPDNFQSRRPNTSFCFLDIRSPGLGDTAMYLCATSRDFGGLYTEAFFGQGTRLTVV.

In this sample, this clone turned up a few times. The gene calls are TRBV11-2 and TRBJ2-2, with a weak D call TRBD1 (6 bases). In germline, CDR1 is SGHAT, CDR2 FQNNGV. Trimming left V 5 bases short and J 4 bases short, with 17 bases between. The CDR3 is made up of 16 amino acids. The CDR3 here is CASSVRLGQSTGELFF. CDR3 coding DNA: TGTGCCAGCAGCGTGAGGTTAGGACAGAGCACCGGGGAGCTGTTTTTT.